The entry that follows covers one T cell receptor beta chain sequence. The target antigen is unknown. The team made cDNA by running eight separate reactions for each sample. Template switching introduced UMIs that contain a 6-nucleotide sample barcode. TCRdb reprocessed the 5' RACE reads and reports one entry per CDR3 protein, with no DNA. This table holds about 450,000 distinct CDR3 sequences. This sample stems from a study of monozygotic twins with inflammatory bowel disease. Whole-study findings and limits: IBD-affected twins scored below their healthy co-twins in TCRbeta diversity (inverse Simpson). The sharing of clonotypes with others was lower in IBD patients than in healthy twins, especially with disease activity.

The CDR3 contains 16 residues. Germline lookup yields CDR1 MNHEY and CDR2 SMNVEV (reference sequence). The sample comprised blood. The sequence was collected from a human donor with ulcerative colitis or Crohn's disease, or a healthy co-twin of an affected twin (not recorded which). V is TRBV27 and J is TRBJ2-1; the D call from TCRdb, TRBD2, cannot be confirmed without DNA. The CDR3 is CASSLILAGGPDEQFF.